Listed here are 15 T cell receptor beta chains from one sample, sequenced in a study of T cell responses to AZD1222 COVID-19 vaccine. Method: immunoSEQ multiplex PCR; TCRdb's copy keeps in-frame clones and lacks some. The sample consists of under 150,000 clones, 70% to 90% of them appearing once. The sample consisted of peripheral blood, taken 28 days after the second AZD1222 dose. The receptors were sampled from an adult who received the AZD1222 COVID-19 vaccine.

The chain combines TRBV18 with TRBJ1-6, with D possibly being TRBD1 (5 bases). Germline V gene lookup returns CDR1 KGHSH and CDR2 LQKENI. CDR3 length equals 14 residues. V gave up 4 bases and J gave up 10 bases, with 14 bases separating them. CDR3 amino acids: CASSLGEGDSPLHF. CDR3 nucleotide sequence: TGTGCCAGCTCACTAGGGGAGGGAGACTCACCCCTCCACTTT.

J is TRBJ2-7 and V is TRBV5-1; D possibly corresponds to TRBD2 (5 bases). The CDR3 loop spans 16 amino acids. The V gene's germline CDR1 is SGHRS and CDR2 YFSETQ. The V end lost 0 bases, the J end lost 2 bases, and 15 bases lay between the germline ends. This chain's CDR3 is CASSLGGSGPTYEQYF. DNA of the CDR3: TGCGCCAGCAGCTTGGGGGGAAGCGGCCCTACCTACGAGCAGTACTTC.

The chain couples TRBV7-2 to TRBJ1-2; no definite D call. Trimming took off 0 bases at V and 1 base at J, with 9 bases between the two ends. The CDR3 has 15 amino acids. Per the germline V gene, CDR1 is SGHTA and CDR2 is FQGNSA. The CDR3 sequence: CASSLASFSNYGYTF. CDR3 bases: TGTGCCAGCAGCTTAGCAAGTTTTAGTAACTATGGCTACACCTTC.

The rearrangement joins TRBV27 to TRBJ1-4, with no clear D. Germline CDR1 reads MNHEY; CDR2 reads SMNVEV (reference sequence). Trimming removed 6 bases from V and 5 bases from J, with 10 bases in between. CDR3 length equals 13 residues. CDR3 in amino acids: CASREWANEKLFF. The CDR3 nucleotides read TGTGCCAGCAGAGAGTGGGCAAATGAAAAACTGTTTTTT. Together with reference TRBV27 and TRBJ1-4, the CDR3 gives the full variable domain: EAQVTQNPRYLITVTGKKLTVTCSQNMNHEYMSWYRQDPGLGLRQIYYSMNVEVTDKGDVPEGYKVSRKEKRNFPLILESPSPNQTSLYFCASREWANEKLFFGSGTQLSVL.

The V and J genes are TRBV6-2 or TRBV6-3 and TRBJ2-1; 7 positions match TRBD2. The V and J ends lost 2 bases and 10 bases, in that order; junction bases with no gene match: 11. Germline assignment: CDR1 MNHEY and CDR2 SVGEGT. CDR3 length: 15 amino acids. This CDR3 reads CASSYDSVAGREQFF. The DNA for the CDR3 is TGTGCCAGCAGTTACGACTCGGTAGCGGGCAGGGAGCAGTTCTTC.

This CDR3 reads CASSESWTGALNEQFF. Written as DNA, the CDR3 is TGCGCCAGCAGTGAGTCCTGGACAGGGGCATTAAATGAGCAGTTCTTC. V gene TRBV10-1 combines with J gene TRBJ2-1; 9 nucleotides match TRBD1. V shed 0 bases and J 7 bases; nucleotides not matched to a gene: 7. The germline CDR1 and CDR2 sequences are WNHNN and SYGVQD (reference sequence). The CDR3 is 16 residues long.

CDR3 sequence (DNA): TGTGCCAGCAGTTCGCATCGGGTCACCGATTTCCAGCATTTT. This gives the protein CASSSHRVTDFQHF. The J gene is TRBJ1-5, the V gene TRBV27; no definite D call. Deletions cut 4 bases from V and 12 bases from J, with 19 bases between. This CDR3 has 14 amino acids. Germline CDR1 is MNHEY and CDR2 is SMNVEV (reference sequence).

The chain is built from TRBV27 and TRBJ2-2; 9 bases match TRBD2. CDR1 and CDR2 (germline): MNHEY, SMNVEV (reference sequence). The CDR3 loop spans 16 amino acids. The J segment lost 6 bases and the V segment lost 2 bases, leaving 7 bases of the junction unmatched. The CDR3 nucleotides are TGTGCCAGCAGTTTAAAGCGGGAGGTAACGTCCGGGGAGCTGTTTTTT. This codes for CASSLKREVTSGELFF.

The rearrangement uses TRBV18 and TRBJ2-1, with unresolved D. CDR3 size: 13 residues. CDR1 is KGHSH and CDR2 is LQKENI in the germline V gene. V lost 2 bases, J lost 6 bases, and 8 bases lay in between. The CDR3 reads CASSPSPSNEQFF. The CDR3 DNA is TGTGCCAGCTCACCAAGCCCATCCAATGAGCAGTTCTTC. Complete variable domain (other parts from reference TRBV18 and TRBJ2-1): NAGVMQNPRHLVRRRGQEARLRCSPMKGHSHVYWYRQLPEEGLKFMVYLQKENIIDESGMPKERFSAEFPKEGPSILRIQQVVRGDSAAYFCASSPSPSNEQFFGPGTRLTVL.

This clone was recorded once. J is TRBJ1-5 and V is TRBV4-2; a possible D gene is TRBD1 (5 bases). Trimming stripped 2 bases from V and 7 bases from J, with 18 bases between. This CDR3 contains 16 residues. Germline CDR1 is LGHNA and CDR2 is YNFKEQ. DNA for the CDR3: TGTGCCAGCAGCCAAAACCAGGGCCAGGGCTGGCAGCCCCAGCATTTT. Amino acid sequence: CASSQNQGQGWQPQHF.

This rearrangement joins TRBV12-3 or TRBV12-4 to TRBJ1-5; TRBD1 agrees at 9 bases. CDR3 length equals 13 residues. V lost 6 bases to trimming and J lost 9 bases; unmatched junction nucleotides: 6. Written as DNA, the CDR3 is TGTGCCAGCAGCGGACAGGGGTTCGGGCCCCAGCATTTT. It yields the protein CASSGQGFGPQHF.

The CDR3 DNA is TGTGCCAGCAGCCTCCTACGGATTGGGACCCAGTACTTC. This gives the protein CASSLLRIGTQYF. The rearrangement uses TRBV12-3 or TRBV12-4 and TRBJ2-5; D not resolved. There are 13 residues in the CDR3. Trimming cost V 6 bases and J 7 bases, with 15 bases left between them.

In its sample, this clone was seen once. V is TRBV19 and J is TRBJ1-5; 9 bases agree with TRBD1. The trim removed 6 bases at V and 3 bases at J, leaving 6 bases unmatched. The CDR3 length is 15 residues. Germline lookup yields CDR1 LNHDA and CDR2 SQIVND (reference sequence). This chain's CDR3 is CASSPGQGLNQPQHF. The CDR3 DNA is TGTGCCAGTAGCCCGGGACAGGGCCTCAATCAGCCCCAGCATTTT.

The rearrangement links TRBV25-1 to TRBJ2-2; TRBD1 agrees at 8 bases. The germline V gene encodes CDR1 MGHDK and CDR2 SYGVNS. Trimming cost V 2 bases and J 4 bases; bases outside gene matches: 0. CDR3 length: 14 residues. The DNA for the CDR3 is TGTGCCAGCAGTGAACAGGGGGCCACCGGGGAGCTGTTTTTT. Protein: CASSEQGATGELFF.

The chain is built from TRBV5-1 and TRBJ1-1; 8 nucleotides line up with TRBD1. The ends lost 0 bases at V and 7 bases at J; junction bases unmatched: 5. This CDR3 contains 14 residues. Germline assignment: CDR1 SGHRS and CDR2 YFSETQ. CDR3 residues: CASSLAQQGDEAFF. The CDR3 bases are TGCGCCAGCAGCTTGGCACAACAGGGGGATGAAGCTTTCTTT.